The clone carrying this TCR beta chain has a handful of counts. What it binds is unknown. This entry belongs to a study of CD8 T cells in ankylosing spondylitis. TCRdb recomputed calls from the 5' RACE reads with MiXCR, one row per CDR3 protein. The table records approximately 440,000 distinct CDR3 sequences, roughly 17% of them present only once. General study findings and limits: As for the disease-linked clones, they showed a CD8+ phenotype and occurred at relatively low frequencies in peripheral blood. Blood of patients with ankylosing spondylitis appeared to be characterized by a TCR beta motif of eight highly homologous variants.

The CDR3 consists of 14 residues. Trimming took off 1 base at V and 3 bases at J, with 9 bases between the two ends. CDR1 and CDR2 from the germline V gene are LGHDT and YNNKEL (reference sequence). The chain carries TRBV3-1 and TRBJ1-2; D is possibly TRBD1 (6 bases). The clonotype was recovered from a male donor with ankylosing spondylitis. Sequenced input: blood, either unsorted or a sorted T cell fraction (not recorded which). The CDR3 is CASSQGGGDYGYTF. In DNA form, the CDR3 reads TGTGCCAGCAGCCAAGGGGGGGGCGACTATGGCTACACCTTC.